The next 5 T cell receptor beta chains were all read from a single sample in a study of CD8 T cells in ankylosing spondylitis listed by TCRdb under 2017. Libraries were constructed by 5' RACE. Sequencing used an Illumina HiSeq 2500. TCRdb passed the public sequencing reads through fastp at Q25 and MiXCR, retaining productive beta sequences. Under each unique CDR3 protein, matching rows form one entry showing the most common genes and DNA. This sample holds 240,000 or so distinct CDR3 sequences; about 10% were observed only once. Around 6.5% of the sample belongs to the ten largest clones. The sequenced sample was blood, either unsorted or a sorted T cell fraction (not recorded which). The origin of the receptors is a male donor with ankylosing spondylitis or in good health (not recorded which).

This clonotype was observed many times. The chain couples TRBV20-1 to TRBJ2-7; D not resolved. This CDR3 is 12 amino acids long. The V gene lost 3 bases and the J gene lost 5 bases, with 11 bases spanning the gap. Germline assignment: CDR1 DFQATT and CDR2 SNEGSKA (reference sequence). CDR3 coding DNA: TGCAGTGCTAGTTTGGGGTATGACGAGCAGTACTTC. This gives the protein CSASLGYDEQYF.

In its sample, this clonotype was seen many times. The rearrangement joins TRBV20-1 to TRBJ1-2; the D gene is possibly TRBD1 (6 bases). Per germline, CDR1 DFQATT and CDR2 SNEGSKA (reference sequence). CDR3 length: 12 amino acids. The germline V and J ends were trimmed by 3 bases and 8 bases, with 13 bases remaining between them. The CDR3 protein is CSASRDIGGYTF. The DNA of the CDR3 is TGCAGTGCTAGCCGGGACATCGGGGGCTACACCTTC.

The sample holds many counts of this clonotype. The rearrangement links TRBV29-1 to TRBJ1-1, with a tentative D call TRBD1 (6 bases). The CDR3 length is 13 residues. The germline V and J ends were trimmed by 7 bases and 6 bases, with 18 bases remaining between them. Germline CDR1 reads SQVTM; CDR2 reads ANQGSEA. The CDR3 DNA reads TGCAGCGCGGAAGGGGGGGATTCGGCTGAAGCTTTCTTT. Translation gives CSAEGGDSAEAFF.

Many counts were recorded for this clonotype. The chain has TRBV4-1 and TRBJ2-1; D not resolved. The CDR3 contains 17 residues. Trimming left V 0 bases short and J 0 bases short, with 12 bases between. Germline CDR1 and CDR2: MGHRA and YSYEKL. The CDR3 DNA reads TGCGCCAGCAGCCAAGATGACACGGTTAGCTCCTACAATGAGCAGTTCTTC. Residues: CASSQDDTVSSYNEQFF.

This clonotype occurred many times. The chain recombines TRBV6-1 with TRBJ2-3, with 7 bases aligning to TRBD2. V was clipped by 2 bases and J by 8 bases; unmatched bases: 10. The CDR3 has 15 residues. CDR1 is MNHNS and CDR2 is SASEGT in the germline V gene. Here the CDR3 reads CASSELEISGGTQYF. The CDR3 DNA is TGTGCCAGCAGTGAACTGGAGATCTCGGGGGGTACGCAGTATTTT.